This entry features one T cell receptor (beta chain) sequence. This specimen belongs to a study of cytomegalovirus exposure and HLA in healthy donors. The primer mix had 60 Vbeta and 13 Jbeta primers. The assay was immunoSEQ multiplex PCR, and TCRdb's table has in-frame clones only and misses some. This listing includes 130,000 or so clones. Trimming shortened V by 7 bases and J by 1 base, and 13 bases separated the two germline ends. The CDR3 totals 14 residues. The V gene's germline CDR1 is ENHRY and CDR2 SYGVKD. The sequenced material came from PBMCs. The J gene is TRBJ2-5, the V gene TRBV10-3; D might be TRBD2 (5 bases). This TCR was recovered from a woman aged 18-29 years in good health and CMV-seronegative. As DNA, the CDR3 is TGTGCCATCAATAGAACTAGTCTCCAAGAGACCCAGTACTTC. It yields the protein CAINRTSLQETQYF.